The TCR beta chain under discussion was sequenced for a study of cytomegalovirus exposure and HLA in healthy donors. The study's findings and limits: Rarity marked most TCR sequences, yet some public TCRs occurred in many donors.

Method: immunoSEQ multiplex PCR; TCRdb's copy keeps in-frame clones and lacks some. This sample yields 150,000 or so clones, of which approximately 91% are seen a single time; over 3% belongs to the top ten. This CDR3 contains 14 residues. V dropped 5 bases and J dropped 3 bases, with 14 bases sitting between them. Per germline, CDR1 MNHEY and CDR2 SMNVEV (reference sequence). The donors were in the 120-subject validation cohort, distinct from the approximately 730-subject first cohort. As for this clone: Its antigen is still unknown.

Material: PBMCs. The genes are TRBV27 and TRBJ2-7; a weak D match, TRBD1 (5 bases). The TCR was taken from a woman in her late teens or twenties in good health and CMV-seropositive. CDR3 sequence: CASSPGAQFYEQYF. Written as DNA, the CDR3 is TGTGCCAGCAGTCCTGGGGCCCAATTCTACGAGCAGTACTTC.